These T cell receptor beta chains were read from a single sample in a study of cytomegalovirus exposure and HLA in healthy donors. Sequencing used immunoSEQ multiplex PCR; TCRdb keeps in-frame clones, though not all of them. The profile covers over 130,000 clones, with over 60% appearing a single time and about 1.7% taken by the ten largest. Sequenced: PBMCs. The receptors originated from a man aged 35 to 55 in good health and CMV-seronegative. Each CDR3 is given with its conserved first and last residue. D genes are given only for firm matches. Some rows mark clone size as missing; the rest say once, few, many or name a class of expanded clone.

>TRBV5-8|-|-|TRBJ1-6
TGTGCCAGCAGCTTGGCCTTCGACAGTTTAGATAATTCACCCCTCCACTTT
CASSLAFDSLDNSPLHF
>TRBV30|TRBD2|-|TRBJ2-7
TGTGCCTGGAGTGCCCGACTAGCGGGGAACGCCTACGAGCAGTACTTC
CAWSARLAGNAYEQYF
>TRBV6-5|TRBD1|-|TRBJ1-5
TGTGCCAGCAGTCAAGGACAGGGGAGTCAGCCCCAGCATTTT
CASSQGQGSQPQHF
>TRBV7-6|-|-|TRBJ2-7
TGTGCCAGCAGCCCCCGAGGGGGTCTCTACGAGCAGTACTTC
CASSPRGGLYEQYF
>TRBV19|TRBD2|-|TRBJ2-7
TGTGCCAGTAGTACCAGTCTAGCGGGGACCTACGAGCAGTACTTC
CASSTSLAGTYEQYF
>TRBV7-9|-|-|TRBJ2-1
TGTGCCAGCAGCCCAACAAACAGGGTAAATGAGCAGTTCTTC
CASSPTNRVNEQFF
>TRBV5-6|TRBD1|-|TRBJ2-3
TGTGCCAGCAGCTTGGGGGGACAGGGGGCGCAGGATACGCAGTATTTT
CASSLGGQGAQDTQYF
>TRBV9|TRBD2|-|TRBJ2-3
TGTGCCAGCAGCGTAGACTTGCGGGGGACAGATACGCAGTATTTT
CASSVDLRGTDTQYF
>TRBV11-3|TRBD2|-|TRBJ2-3
TGTGCCAGCAGCCCGGGAGGGACAGATACGCAGTATTTT
CASSPGGTDTQYF
>TRBV4-1|-|-|TRBJ1-2
TGCGCCAGCAGCCAAGAGGGAACCGGAGGGATCGGGAGTGGCTACACCTTC
CASSQEGTGGIGSGYTF
>TRBV5-5|-|-|TRBJ2-7
TGTGCCAGCAGCTTGGAATGGGGAGACTACGAGCAGTACTTC
CASSLEWGDYEQYF
>TRBV10-3|TRBD2|few|TRBJ2-3
TGTGCCATCAGTGAAGGTGCGGGAGGCTACACAGATACGCAGTATTTT
CAISEGAGGYTDTQYF
>TRBV5-1|-|-|TRBJ2-7
TGCGCCAGCAGCCATGGACTCGGTAGCGAGCAGTACTTC
CASSHGLGSEQYF
>TRBV25-1|-|few|TRBJ1-1
TGTGCCAGCAGTGAATTGGGCTACACTGAAGCTTTCTTT
CASSELGYTEAFF
>TRBV30|-|-|TRBJ1-1
TGTGCCTGGAGTCTTACAGGGTCGAACACTGAAGCTTTCTTT
CAWSLTGSNTEAFF
>TRBV28|-|-|TRBJ1-5
TGTGCCAGCAGTTTATCCGGGACACCGAATCAGCCCCAGCATTTT
CASSLSGTPNQPQHF
>TRBV9|-|-|TRBJ2-3
TGTGCCAGCAGCGGGACAGCTACTAGCACAGATACGCAGTATTTT
CASSGTATSTDTQYF
>TRBV18|TRBD1|once|TRBJ1-4
TGTGCCAGCTCACCACCAGAGACAGGGGATGAAAAACTGTTTTTT
CASSPPETGDEKLFF
>TRBV9|TRBD1|-|TRBJ2-7
TGTGCCAGCAGCGTAGGTCCCACAGGGGTTGGTGCCGAGCAGTACTTC
CASSVGPTGVGAEQYF
>TRBV7-2|-|-|TRBJ2-1
TGTGCCAGCAGCACCGGGACATTTCTTTCTGAGCAGTTCTTC
CASSTGTFLSEQFF
>TRBV5-5|TRBD2|-|TRBJ2-1
TGTGCCAGCAGCTTGATACTAGCGCGGGGTGAGCAGTTCTTC
CASSLILARGEQFF
>TRBV6-5|TRBD2|-|TRBJ2-7
TGTGCCAGCAGTCCTCGGGGACTAGCGGACTACGAGCAGTACTTC
CASSPRGLADYEQYF
>TRBV27|-|once|TRBJ2-7
TGTGCCAGCAGTAACCTTCCGGGATCGGCTCACGAGCAGTACTTC
CASSNLPGSAHEQYF
>TRBV5-4|TRBD1|-|TRBJ1-1
TGTGCCAGCAGCTCACAGGGGGCGCTCACTGAAGCTTTCTTT
CASSSQGALTEAFF
>TRBV25-1|-|medium-sized|TRBJ2-1
TGTGCCAGCAGTGAAACCGGAGGATCCTACAATGAGCAGTTCTTC
CASSETGGSYNEQFF
>TRBV27|TRBD1|-|TRBJ2-5
TGTGCCAGCAGTTGGGGACAGTTCCAAGAGACCCAGTACTTC
CASSWGQFQETQYF
>TRBV6-5|TRBD1|-|TRBJ2-7
TGTGCCAGCAGTATCCGGGACAGGGAGTACGAGCAGTACTTC
CASSIRDREYEQYF
>TRBV11-2|-|-|TRBJ1-2
TGTGCCAGCAGCTTAGCTCTACGGGGAAGTAACTATGGCTACACCTTC
CASSLALRGSNYGYTF
>TRBV2|TRBD1|-|TRBJ1-2
TGTGCCAGCAGGGACAGGGGGCCTAACTATGGCTACACCTTC
CASRDRGPNYGYTF
>TRBV6-5|-|-|TRBJ2-7
TGTGCCAGCAGTCCGGACTATCGAGAGGAGCAGTACTTC
CASSPDYREEQYF
>TRBV28|TRBD1|-|TRBJ2-4
TGTGCCAGCTGGGACAGGGGGAAAGGACTAGCCAAAAACATTCAGTACTTC
CASWDRGKGLAKNIQYF
>TRBV28|-|-|TRBJ2-5
TGTGCCAGCAGTCCCGGGAGATGGGAGCAGTACTTC
CASSPGRWEQYF
>TRBV7-7|-|-|TRBJ2-5
TGTGCCAGCAGCTCCCGGGATCCGGAGACCCAGTACTTC
CASSSRDPETQYF
>TRBV5-4|-|few|TRBJ2-7
TGTGCCAGCAGCGACGGGACCTACGAGCAGTACTTC
CASSDGTYEQYF
>TRBV7-2|TRBD1|once|TRBJ2-7
TGTGCCAGCAGCTCAACAGGGGGGCAGGGGAGGGAGCAGTACTTC
CASSSTGGQGREQYF
>TRBV6-1|-|-|TRBJ1-1
TGTGCCAGCAACAAAGTCGGGGGGCCCACTGAAGCTCTCTTT
CASNKVGGPTEALF
>TRBV6-4|TRBD1|-|TRBJ2-6
TGTGCCAGCAGTGACTCGGAGACAGGGGGCTCTGGGGCCAACGTCCTGACTTTC
CASSDSETGGSGANVLTF
>TRBV6-5|TRBD2|-|TRBJ2-1
TGTGCCAGCAGCCCTGACCCTACTAGCGGGAAGCAGTTCTTC
CASSPDPTSGKQFF
>TRBV6-5|-|-|TRBJ2-7
TGTGCCAGCAGTTGGGGCGGGGAAAATTACGAGCAGTACTTC
CASSWGGENYEQYF
>TRBV27|-|-|TRBJ1-4
TGTGCCAGCAGTTTATCAGGGGCTACGGCAACTAATGAAAAACTGTTTTTT
CASSLSGATATNEKLFF
>TRBV16|-|-|TRBJ2-1
TGTGCCAGCAGCCACAGGACAGCATACAATGAGCAGTTCTTC
CASSHRTAYNEQFF